This record looks at one T cell receptor beta chain sequence and its context. Its antigen is unknown. Stated treatment: oral pan-JAK inhibitor, 5-10 mg twice daily. After isolation, RNA underwent reverse transcription to generate cDNA as the sequencing template. The data were produced by immunoSEQ multiplex PCR, yet TCRdb's version contains in-frame clones alone and is incomplete. The table lists some 200,000 clones, roughly three fifths of them singletons. The CDR3 loop spans 14 amino acids. Germline CDR1 SGHRS, CDR2 YFSETQ. V shed 4 bases, J shed 7 bases, and the junction held 6 bases outside the gene matches. This sample was included in a study of CD8+ T cells in alopecia areata. General study findings and limits: During tofacitinib treatment, many expanded lesional clones remained in scalp and blood. Between patients, shared TCR sequences were less clear than in mice. This was possibly due in part to HLA diversity in the patient population.

The source was CD4+ T cells sorted from blood, collected at week 4, from a patient treated with tofacitinib. The V and J genes are TRBV5-1 and TRBJ1-1; 11 nucleotides match TRBD1. The TCR comes from a human donor with alopecia areata. CDR3 coding DNA: TGCGCCAGCAGCGTGGACAGGGGGCCGTTTGAAGCTTTCTTT. It yields the protein CASSVDRGPFEAFF.